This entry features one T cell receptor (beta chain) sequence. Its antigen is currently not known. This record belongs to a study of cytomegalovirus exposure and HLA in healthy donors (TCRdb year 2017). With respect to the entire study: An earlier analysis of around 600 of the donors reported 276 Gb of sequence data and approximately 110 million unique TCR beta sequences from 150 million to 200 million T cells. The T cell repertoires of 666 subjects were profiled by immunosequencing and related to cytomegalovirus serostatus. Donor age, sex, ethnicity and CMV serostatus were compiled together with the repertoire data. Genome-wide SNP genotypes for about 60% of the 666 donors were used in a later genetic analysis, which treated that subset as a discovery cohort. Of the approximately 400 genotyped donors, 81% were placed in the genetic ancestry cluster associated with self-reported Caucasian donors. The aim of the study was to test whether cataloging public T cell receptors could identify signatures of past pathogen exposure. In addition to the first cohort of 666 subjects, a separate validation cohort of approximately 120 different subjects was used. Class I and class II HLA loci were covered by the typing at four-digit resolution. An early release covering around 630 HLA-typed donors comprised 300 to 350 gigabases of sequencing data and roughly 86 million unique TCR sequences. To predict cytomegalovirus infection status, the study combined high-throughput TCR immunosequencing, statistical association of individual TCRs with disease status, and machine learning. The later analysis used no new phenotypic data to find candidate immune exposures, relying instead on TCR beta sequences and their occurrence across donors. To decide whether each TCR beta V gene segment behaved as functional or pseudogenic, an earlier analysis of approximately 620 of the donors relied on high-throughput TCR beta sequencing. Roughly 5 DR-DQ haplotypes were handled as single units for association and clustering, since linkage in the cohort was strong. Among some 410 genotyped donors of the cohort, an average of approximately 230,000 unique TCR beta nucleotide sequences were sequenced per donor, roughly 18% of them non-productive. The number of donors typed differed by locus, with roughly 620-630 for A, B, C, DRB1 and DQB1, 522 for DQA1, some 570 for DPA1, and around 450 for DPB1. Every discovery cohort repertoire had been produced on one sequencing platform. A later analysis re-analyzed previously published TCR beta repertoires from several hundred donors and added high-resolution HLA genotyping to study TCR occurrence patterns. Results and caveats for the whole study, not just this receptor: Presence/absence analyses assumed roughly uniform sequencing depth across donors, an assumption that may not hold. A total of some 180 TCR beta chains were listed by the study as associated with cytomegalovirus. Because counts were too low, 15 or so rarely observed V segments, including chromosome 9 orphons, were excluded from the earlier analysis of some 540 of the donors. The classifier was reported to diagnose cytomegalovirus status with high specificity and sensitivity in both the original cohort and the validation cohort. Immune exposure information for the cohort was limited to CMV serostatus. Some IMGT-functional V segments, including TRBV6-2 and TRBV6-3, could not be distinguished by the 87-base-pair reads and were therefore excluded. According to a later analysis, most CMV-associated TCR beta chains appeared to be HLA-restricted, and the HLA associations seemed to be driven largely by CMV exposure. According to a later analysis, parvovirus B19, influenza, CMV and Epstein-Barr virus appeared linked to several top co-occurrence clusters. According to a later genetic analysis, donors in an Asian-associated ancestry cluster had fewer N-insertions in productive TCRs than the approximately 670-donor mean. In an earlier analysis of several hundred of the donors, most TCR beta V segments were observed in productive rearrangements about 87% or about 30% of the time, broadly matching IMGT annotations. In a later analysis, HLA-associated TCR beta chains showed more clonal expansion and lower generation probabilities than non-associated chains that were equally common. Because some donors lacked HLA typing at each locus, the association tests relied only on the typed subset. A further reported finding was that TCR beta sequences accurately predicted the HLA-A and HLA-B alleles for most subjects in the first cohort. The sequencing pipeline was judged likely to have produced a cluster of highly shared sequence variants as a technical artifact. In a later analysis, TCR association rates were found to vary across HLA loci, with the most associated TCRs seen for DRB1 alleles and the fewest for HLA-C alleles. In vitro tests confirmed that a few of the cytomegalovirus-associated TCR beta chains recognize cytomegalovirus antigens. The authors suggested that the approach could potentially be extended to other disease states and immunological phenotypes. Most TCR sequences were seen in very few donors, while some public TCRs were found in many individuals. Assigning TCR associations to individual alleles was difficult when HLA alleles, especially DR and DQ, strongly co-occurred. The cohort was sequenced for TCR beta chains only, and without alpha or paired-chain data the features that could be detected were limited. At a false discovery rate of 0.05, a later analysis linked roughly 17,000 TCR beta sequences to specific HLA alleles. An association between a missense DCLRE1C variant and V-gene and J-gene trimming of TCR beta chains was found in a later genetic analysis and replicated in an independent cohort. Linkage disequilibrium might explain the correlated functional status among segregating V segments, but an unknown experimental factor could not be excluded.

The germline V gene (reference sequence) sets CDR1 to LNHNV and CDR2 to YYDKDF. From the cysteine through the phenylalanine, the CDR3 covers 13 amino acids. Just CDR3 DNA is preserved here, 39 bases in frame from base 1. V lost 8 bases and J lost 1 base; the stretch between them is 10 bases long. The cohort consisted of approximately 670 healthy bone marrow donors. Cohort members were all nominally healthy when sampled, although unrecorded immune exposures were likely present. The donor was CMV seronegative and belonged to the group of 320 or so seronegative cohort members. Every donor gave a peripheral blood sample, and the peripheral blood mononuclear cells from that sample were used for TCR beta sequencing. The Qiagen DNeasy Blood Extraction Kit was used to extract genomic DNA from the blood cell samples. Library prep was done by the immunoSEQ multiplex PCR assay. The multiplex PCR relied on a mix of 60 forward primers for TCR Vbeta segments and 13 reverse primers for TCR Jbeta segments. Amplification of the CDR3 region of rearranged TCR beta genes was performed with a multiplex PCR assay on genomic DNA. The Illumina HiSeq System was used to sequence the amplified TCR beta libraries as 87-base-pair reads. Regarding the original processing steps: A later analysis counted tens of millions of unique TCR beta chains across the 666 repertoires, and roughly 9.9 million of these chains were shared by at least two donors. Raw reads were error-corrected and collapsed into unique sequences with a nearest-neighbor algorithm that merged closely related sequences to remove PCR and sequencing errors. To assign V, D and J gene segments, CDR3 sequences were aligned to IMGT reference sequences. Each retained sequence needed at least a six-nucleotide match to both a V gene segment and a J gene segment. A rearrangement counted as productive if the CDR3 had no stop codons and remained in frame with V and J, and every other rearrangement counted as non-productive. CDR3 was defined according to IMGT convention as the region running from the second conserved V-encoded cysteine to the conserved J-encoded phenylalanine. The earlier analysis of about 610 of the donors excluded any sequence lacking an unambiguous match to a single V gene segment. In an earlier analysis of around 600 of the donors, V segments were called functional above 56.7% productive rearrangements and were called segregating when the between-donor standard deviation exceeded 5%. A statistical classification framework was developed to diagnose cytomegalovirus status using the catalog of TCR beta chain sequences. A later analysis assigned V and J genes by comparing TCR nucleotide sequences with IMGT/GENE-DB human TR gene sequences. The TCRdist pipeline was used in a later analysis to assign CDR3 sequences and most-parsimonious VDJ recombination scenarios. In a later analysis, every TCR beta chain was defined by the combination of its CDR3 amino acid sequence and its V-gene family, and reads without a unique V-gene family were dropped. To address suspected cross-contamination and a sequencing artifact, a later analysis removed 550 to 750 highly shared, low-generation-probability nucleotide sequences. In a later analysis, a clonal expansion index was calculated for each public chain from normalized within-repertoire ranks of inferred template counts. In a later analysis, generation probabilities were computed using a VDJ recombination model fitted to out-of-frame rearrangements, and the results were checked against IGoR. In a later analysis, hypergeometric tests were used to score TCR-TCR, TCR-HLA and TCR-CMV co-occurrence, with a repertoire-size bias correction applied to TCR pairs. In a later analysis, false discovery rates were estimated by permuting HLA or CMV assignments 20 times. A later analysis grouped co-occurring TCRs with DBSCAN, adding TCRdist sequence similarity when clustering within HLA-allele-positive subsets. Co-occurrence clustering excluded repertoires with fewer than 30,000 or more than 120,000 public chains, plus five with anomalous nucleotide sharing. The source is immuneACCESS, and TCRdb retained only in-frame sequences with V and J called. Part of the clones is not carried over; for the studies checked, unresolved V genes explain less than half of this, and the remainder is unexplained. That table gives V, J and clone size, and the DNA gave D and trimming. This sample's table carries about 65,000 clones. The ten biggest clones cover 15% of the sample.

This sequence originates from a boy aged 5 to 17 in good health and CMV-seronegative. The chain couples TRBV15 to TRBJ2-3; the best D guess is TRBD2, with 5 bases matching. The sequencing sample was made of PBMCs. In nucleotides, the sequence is TGTGCCACCGGAGGAGTGCGCACAGATACGCAGTATTTT. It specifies CATGGVRTDTQYF.